The clone carrying this TCR beta chain was seen at least ten times. Its target is not known. In making TCR beta libraries, quantitative 5'-RACE with molecular barcodes was used. TCRdb re-analysed the 5' RACE reads in MiXCR, keeping a single row per CDR3 protein. Among fewer than 250,000 distinct CDR3 sequences, about 10% were seen once, and the ten largest hold around 3%. Germline V gives CDR1 SGHDT, CDR2 YYEEEE. The CDR3 runs 14 residues. Trimming stripped 0 bases from V and 9 bases from J, with 10 bases between. This sample was taken from a study of CD8 T cells in ankylosing spondylitis. Regarding the study as a whole: In the blood and synovial fluid of reactive arthritis, some motif variants had been previously reported. As reported, disease-linked clones showed significant enrichment in matched ankylosing spondylitis synovial fluid.

The gene calls are TRBV5-6 and TRBJ1-6; possible D gene TRBD1, 5 bases. Sequenced sample: blood, either unsorted or a sorted T cell fraction (not recorded which). The receptor was isolated from a male donor with ankylosing spondylitis or in good health (not recorded which). CDR3 sequence (DNA): TGTGCCAGCAGCTTGGGGGGGGAAGGTTCACCCCTCCACTTT. The encoded protein is CASSLGGEGSPLHF.